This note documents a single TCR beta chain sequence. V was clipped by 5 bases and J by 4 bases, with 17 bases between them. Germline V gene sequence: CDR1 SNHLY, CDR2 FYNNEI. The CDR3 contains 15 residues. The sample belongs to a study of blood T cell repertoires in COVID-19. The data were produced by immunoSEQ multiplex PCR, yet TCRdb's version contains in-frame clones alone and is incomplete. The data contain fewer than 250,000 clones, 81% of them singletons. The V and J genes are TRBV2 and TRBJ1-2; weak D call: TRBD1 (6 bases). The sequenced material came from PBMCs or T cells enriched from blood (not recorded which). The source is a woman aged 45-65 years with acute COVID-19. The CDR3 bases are TGTGCCAGCAGTAACCAGCGGACAGAAATCTATGGCTACACCTTC. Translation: CASSNQRTEIYGYTF.